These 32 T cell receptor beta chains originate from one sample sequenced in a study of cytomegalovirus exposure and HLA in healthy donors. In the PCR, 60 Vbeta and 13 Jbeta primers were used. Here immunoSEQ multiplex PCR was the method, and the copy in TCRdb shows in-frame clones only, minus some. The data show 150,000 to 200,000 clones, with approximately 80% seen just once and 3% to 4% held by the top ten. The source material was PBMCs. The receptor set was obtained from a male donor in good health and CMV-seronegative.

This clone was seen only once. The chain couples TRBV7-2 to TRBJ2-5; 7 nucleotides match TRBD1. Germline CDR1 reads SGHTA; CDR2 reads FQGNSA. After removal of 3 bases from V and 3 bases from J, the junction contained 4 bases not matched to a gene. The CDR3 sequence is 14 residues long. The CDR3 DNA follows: TGTGCCAGCAGCTTGACAGGGAATGAAGAGACCCAGTACTTC. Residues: CASSLTGNEETQYF.

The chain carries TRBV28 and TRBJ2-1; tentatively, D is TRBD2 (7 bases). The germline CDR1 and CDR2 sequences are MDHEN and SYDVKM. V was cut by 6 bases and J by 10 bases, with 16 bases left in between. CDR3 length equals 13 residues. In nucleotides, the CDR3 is TGTGCCAGCAGCCCCGGAGGGGGAGGGGAGCAGTTCTTC. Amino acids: CASSPGGGGEQFF.

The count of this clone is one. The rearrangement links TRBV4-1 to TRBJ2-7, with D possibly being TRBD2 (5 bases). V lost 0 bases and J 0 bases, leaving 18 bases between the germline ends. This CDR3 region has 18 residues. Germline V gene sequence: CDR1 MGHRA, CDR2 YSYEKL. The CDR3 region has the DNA TGCGCCAGCAGCCAAGACCCTGGGTGGAGGCGAGCCTCCTACGAGCAGTACTTC. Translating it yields CASSQDPGWRRASYEQYF.

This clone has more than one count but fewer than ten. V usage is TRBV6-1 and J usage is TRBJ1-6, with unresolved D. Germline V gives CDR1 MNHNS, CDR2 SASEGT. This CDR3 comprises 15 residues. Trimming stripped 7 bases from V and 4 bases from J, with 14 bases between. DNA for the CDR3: TGTGCCAGCAACCGATCCGGGAGTTATAATTCACCCCTCCACTTT. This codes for CASNRSGSYNSPLHF.

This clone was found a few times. CDR3 coding DNA: TGTGCCAGCTCACGTGCCCGAACAGGGGAAGTTGGCTACACCTTC. Protein sequence: CASSRARTGEVGYTF. The chain employs TRBV18 and TRBJ1-2; TRBD1 aligns across 7 bases. Looked up from germline, CDR1 is KGHSH and CDR2 is LQKENI. This CDR3 comprises 15 residues. V lost 4 bases and J lost 7; bases outside the gene matches: 12.

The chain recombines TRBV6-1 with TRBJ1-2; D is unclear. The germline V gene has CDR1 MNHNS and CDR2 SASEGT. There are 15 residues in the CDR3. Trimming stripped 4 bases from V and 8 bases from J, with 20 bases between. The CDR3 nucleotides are TGTGCCAGCAGTGGCAGGCCCACGGGAGGAGTCGGCTACACCTTC. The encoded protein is CASSGRPTGGVGYTF.

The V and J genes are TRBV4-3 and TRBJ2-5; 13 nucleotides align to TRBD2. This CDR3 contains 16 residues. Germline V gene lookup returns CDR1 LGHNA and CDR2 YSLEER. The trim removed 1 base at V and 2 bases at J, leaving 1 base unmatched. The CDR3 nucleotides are TGCGCCAGCAGCCAAGGACTAGCGGGAGGTCAAGAGACCCAGTACTTC. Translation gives CASSQGLAGGQETQYF.

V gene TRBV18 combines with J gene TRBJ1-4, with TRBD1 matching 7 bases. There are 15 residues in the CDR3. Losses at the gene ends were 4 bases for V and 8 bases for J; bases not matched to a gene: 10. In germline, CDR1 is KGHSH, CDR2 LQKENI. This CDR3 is CASSQQTGTPEKLFF. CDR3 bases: TGTGCCAGCTCACAACAGACAGGGACCCCGGAAAAACTGTTTTTT.

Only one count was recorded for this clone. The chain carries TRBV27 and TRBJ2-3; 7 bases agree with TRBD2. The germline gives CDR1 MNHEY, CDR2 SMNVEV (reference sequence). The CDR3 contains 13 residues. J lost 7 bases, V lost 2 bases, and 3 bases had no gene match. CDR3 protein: CASSLRRGNTQYF. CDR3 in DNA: TGTGCCAGCAGTTTAAGGCGGGGGAATACGCAGTATTTT.

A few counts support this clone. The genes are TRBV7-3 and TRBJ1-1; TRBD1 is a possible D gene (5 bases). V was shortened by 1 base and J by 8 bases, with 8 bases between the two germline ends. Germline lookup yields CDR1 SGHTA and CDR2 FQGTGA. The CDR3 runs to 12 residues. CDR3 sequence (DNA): TGTGCCAGCAGCTTAATGGGGCAGGAAGCTTTCTTT. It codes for CASSLMGQEAFF.

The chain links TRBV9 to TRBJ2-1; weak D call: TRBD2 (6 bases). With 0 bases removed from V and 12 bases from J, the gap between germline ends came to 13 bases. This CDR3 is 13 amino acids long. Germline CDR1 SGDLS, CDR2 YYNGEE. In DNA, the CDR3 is TGTGCCAGCAGCGTAGATGGACTACCGACGCAGTTCTTC. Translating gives CASSVDGLPTQFF.

The DNA of the CDR3 is TGTGCCTGGTCCGGGGTTAGCAATCAGCCCCAGCATTTT. Translation: CAWSGVSNQPQHF. This chain uses TRBV30 with TRBJ1-5, with unresolved D. V shed 5 bases and J shed 0 bases, with 8 bases lying between them. The germline gives CDR1 GTSNPN, CDR2 SVGIG (reference sequence). The CDR3 has 13 residues.

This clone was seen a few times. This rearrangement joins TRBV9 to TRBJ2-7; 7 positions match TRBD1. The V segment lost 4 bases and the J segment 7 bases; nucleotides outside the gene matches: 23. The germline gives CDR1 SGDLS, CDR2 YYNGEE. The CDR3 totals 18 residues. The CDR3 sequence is CASSSRILTGWSVGEQYF. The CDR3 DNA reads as TGTGCCAGCAGCTCCCGAATCCTGACAGGGTGGTCTGTGGGGGAGCAGTACTTC.

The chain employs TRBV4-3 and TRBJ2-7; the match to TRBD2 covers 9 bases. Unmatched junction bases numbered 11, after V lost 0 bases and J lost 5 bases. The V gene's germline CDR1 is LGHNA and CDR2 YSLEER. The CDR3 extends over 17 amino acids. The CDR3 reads CASSQDQPPGLAHEQYF. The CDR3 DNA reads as TGCGCCAGCAGCCAAGATCAGCCTCCGGGACTAGCCCACGAGCAGTACTTC.

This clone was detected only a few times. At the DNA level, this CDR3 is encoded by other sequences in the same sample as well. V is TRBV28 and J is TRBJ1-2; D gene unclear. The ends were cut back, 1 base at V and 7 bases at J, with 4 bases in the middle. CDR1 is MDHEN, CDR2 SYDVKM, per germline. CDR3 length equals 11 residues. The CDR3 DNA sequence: TGTGCCAGCAGTTTATCCCGTGGCTACACCTTC. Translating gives CASSLSRGYTF.

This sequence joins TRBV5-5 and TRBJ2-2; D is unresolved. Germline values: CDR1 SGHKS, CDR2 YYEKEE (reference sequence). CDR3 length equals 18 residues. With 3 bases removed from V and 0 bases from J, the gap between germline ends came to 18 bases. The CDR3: CASSSGEGLLTNTGELFF. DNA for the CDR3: TGTGCCAGCAGCTCGGGTGAAGGCCTACTCACGAACACCGGGGAGCTGTTTTTT. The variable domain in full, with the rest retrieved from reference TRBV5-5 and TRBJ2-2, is DAGVTQSPTHLIKTRGQQVTLRCSPISGHKSVSWYQQVLGQGPQFIFQYYEKEERGRGNFPDRFSARQFPNYSSELNVNALLLGDSALYLCASSSGEGLLTNTGELFFGEGSRLTVL.

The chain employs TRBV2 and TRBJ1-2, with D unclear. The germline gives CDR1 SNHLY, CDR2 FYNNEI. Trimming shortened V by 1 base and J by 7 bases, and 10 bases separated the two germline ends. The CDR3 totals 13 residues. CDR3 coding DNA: TGTGCCAGCAGTGAAGACCTAGGCTCTGGCTACACCTTC. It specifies CASSEDLGSGYTF. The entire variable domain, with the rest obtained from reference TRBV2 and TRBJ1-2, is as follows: EPEVTQTPSHQVTQMGQEVILRCVPISNHLYFYWYRQILGQKVEFLVSFYNNEISEKSEIFDDQFSVERPDGSNFTLKIRSTKLEDSAMYFCASSEDLGSGYTFGSGTRLTVV.

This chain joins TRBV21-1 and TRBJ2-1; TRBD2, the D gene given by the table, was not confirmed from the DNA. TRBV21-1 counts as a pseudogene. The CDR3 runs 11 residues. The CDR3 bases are TGTGCCAGCAGCAAAGGTAGCGAGCAGTTCTTC. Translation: CASSKGSEQFF.

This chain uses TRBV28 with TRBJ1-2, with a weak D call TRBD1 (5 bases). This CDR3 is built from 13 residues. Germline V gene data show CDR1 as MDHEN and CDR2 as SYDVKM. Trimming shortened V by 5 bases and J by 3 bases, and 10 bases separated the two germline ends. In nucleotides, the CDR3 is TGTGCCAGCAGTCCACGGACATACTATGGCTACACCTTC. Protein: CASSPRTYYGYTF.

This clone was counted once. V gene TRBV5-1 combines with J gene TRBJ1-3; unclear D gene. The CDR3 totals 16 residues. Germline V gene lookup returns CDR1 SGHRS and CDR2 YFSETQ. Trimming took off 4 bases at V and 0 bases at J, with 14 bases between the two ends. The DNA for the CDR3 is TGCGCCAGCAGCCTAGGTGACGCGCTCTCTGGAAACACCATATATTTT. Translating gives CASSLGDALSGNTIYF.

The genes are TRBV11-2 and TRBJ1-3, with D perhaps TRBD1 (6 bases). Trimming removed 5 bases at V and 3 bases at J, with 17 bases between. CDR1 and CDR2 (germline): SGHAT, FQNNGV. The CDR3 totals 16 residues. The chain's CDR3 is CASSDRTAMGGNTIYF. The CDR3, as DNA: TGTGCCAGCAGCGACCGGACAGCCATGGGTGGAAACACCATATATTTT.

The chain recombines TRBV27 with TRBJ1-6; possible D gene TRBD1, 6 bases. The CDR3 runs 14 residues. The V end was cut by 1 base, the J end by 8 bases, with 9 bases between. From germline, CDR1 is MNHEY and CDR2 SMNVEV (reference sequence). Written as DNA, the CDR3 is TGTGCCAGCAGTTTATACAGGGCCGATTCACCCCTCCACTTT. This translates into CASSLYRADSPLHF.

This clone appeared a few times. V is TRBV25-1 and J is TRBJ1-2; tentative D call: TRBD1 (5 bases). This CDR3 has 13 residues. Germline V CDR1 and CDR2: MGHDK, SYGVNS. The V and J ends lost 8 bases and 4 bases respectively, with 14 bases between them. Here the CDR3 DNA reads TGTGCCAGCGAGGGACTCTGGGGCTATGGCTACACCTTC. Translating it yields CASEGLWGYGYTF.

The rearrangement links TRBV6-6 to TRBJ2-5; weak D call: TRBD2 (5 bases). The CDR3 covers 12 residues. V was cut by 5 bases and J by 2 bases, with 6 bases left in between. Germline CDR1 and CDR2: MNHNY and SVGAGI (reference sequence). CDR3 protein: CASSTGQETQYF. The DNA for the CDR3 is TGTGCCAGCAGTACGGGGCAAGAGACCCAGTACTTC.

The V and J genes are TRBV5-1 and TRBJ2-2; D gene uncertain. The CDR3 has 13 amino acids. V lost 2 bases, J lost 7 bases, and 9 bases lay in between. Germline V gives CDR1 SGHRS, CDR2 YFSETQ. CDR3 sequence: CASSFGGGGELFF. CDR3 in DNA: TGCGCCAGCAGCTTCGGCGGTGGCGGGGAGCTGTTTTTT.

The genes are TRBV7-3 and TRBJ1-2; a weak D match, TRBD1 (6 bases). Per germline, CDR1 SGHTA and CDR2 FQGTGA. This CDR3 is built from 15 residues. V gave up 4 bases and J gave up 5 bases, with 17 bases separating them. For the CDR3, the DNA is TGTGCCAGCAGCTCCCCCAGGGGCGCTTCTTATGGCTACACCTTC. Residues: CASSSPRGASYGYTF.

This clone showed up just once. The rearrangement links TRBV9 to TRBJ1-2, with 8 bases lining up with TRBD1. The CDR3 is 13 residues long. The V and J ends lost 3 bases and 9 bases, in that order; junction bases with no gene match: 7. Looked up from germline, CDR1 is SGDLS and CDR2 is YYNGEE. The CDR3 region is CASSGTGGVSYTF. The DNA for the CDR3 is TGTGCCAGCAGCGGAACAGGGGGGGTAAGCTACACCTTC.

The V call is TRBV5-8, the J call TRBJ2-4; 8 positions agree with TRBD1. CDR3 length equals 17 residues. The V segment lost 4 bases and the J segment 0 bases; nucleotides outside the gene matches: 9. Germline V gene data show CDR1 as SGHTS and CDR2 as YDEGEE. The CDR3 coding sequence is TGTGCCAGCAGCCCATCGCACAGGGGGATAGCCAAAAACATTCAGTACTTC. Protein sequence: CASSPSHRGIAKNIQYF.

Here the CDR3 DNA reads TGTGCCAGCAGCTCAGGACTAGCGGGAGTTGTAGATACGCAGTATTTT. Translated: CASSSGLAGVVDTQYF. The chain has TRBV7-9 and TRBJ2-3; TRBD2 matches 13 bases. The CDR3 contains 16 residues. Germline CDR1 reads SEHNR; CDR2 reads FQNEAQ (reference sequence). Losses at the gene ends were 4 bases for V and 5 bases for J; bases not matched to a gene: 6.

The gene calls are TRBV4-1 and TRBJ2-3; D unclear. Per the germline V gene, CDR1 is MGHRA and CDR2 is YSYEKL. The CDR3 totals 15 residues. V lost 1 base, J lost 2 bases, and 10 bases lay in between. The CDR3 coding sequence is TGCGCCAGCAGCCAAGTCGCCCGAGACACAGATACGCAGTATTTT. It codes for CASSQVARDTDTQYF.

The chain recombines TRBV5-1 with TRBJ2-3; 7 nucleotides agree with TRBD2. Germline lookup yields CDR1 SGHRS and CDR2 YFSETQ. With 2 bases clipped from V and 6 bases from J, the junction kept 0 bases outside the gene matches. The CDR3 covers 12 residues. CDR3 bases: TGCGCCAGCAGCTTTAGCGGGGATACGCAGTATTTT. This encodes CASSFSGDTQYF.

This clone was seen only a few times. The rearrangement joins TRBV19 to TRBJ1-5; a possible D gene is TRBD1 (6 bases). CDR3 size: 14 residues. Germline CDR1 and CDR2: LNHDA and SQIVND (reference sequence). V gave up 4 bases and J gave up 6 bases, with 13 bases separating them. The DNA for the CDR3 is TGTGCCAGTAGTACTACAGGGTTTGGTCAGCCCCAGCATTTT. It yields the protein CASSTTGFGQPQHF.